Included here is one T cell receptor beta chain sequence, with context. As yet, its antigen is unknown. This record comes from a study of PD-1 blockade in classical Hodgkin lymphoma. Study-level results: Newly diagnosed patients had diversity similar to the baseline diversity of complete responders.

Brentuximab vedotin exposure varied, and every patient relapsed after autologous stem cell transplantation. V lost 7 bases and J 1 base, leaving 10 bases between the germline ends. The germline V gene has CDR1 SEHNR and CDR2 FQNEAQ (reference sequence). The CDR3 has 13 residues. This table comes from immunoSEQ multiplex PCR, and its TCRdb copy is limited to in-frame clones, with some not included. The sample records over 90,000 clones, 85% to 90% being singletons. The chain uses TRBV7-9 and TRBJ1-1; possible D gene TRBD1, 6 bases. Material: peripheral blood mononuclear cells (PBMCs), obtained before the second cycle of nivolumab. The sequence was collected from a human donor with classical Hodgkin lymphoma. CDR3 sequence: CASTGQWNTEAFF. The CDR3 nucleotides read TGTGCCAGCACCGGACAGTGGAACACTGAAGCTTTCTTT.